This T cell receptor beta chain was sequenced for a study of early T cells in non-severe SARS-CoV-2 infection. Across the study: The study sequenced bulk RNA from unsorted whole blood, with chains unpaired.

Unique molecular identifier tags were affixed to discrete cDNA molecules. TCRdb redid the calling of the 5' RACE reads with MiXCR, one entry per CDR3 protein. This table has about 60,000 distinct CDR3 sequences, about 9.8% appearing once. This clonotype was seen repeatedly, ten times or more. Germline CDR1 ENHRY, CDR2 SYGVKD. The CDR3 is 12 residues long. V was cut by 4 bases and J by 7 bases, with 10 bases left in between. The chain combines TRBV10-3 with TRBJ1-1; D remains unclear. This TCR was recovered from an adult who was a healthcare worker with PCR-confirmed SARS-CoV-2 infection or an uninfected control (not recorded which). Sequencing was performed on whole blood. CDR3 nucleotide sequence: TGTGCCATCAGTGGGGGAACCGGTGAAGCTTTCTTT. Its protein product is CAISGGTGEAFF.